This is a list of T cell receptor beta chains from one sample in a study of beta chain features in type 1 diabetes. Measured with immunoSEQ multiplex PCR; TCRdb has only the in-frame clones, and not every one. The sample includes roughly 350,000 clones, 8.5% to 10% of them seen just once. The sample taken for sequencing was central memory CD4+ T cells from blood. These receptors were obtained from a man aged 25-40 years with type 1 diabetes. Both conserved end residues are part of each CDR3. Fields, in order: V gene, D gene, clone size, J gene, CDR3 DNA, CDR3 protein. The D gene is left open where the match is weak. Clone size is not always given. Where it is, it says once, few, many or a class for expanded clones.

>TRBV30|TRBD2|few|TRBJ2-1
TGTGCCTGGAGTGTAGGTAGCGGGACTTACAATGAGCAGTTCTTC
CAWSVGSGTYNEQFF
>TRBV5-1|TRBD1|few|TRBJ2-5
TGCGCCAGCAGCTTGGAGGGACAGGGAGGAGAGACCCAGTACTTC
CASSLEGQGGETQYF
>TRBV10-1|NA|once|TRBJ2-2
TGCGCCAGCAGCAGGGTGGGCACCGGGGAGCTGTTTTTT
CASSRVGTGELFF
>TRBV18|NA|few|TRBJ1-2
TGTGCCAGCTCATTAGAGATACTGAGCAACTATGGCTACACCTTC
CASSLEILSNYGYTF
>TRBV7-2|TRBD1|many|TRBJ1-2
TGTGCCAGCAGCCTTCGACAGGGCGATCCAATTGGCTACACCTTC
CASSLRQGDPIGYTF
>TRBV6-5|NA|NA|TRBJ1-2
TGTGCCAGCAGTTACGCAGGGATGGATTATGGCTACACCTTC
CASSYAGMDYGYTF
>TRBV25-1|NA|NA|TRBJ2-1
TGTGCCAGCAGTGCTGGCGGCCCCTACAATGAGCAGTTCTTC
CASSAGGPYNEQFF
>TRBV28|NA|few|TRBJ1-2
TGTGCCAGCAGTTTAATCGGCGCTGGCTACACCTTC
CASSLIGAGYTF
>TRBV23-1|NA|NA|TRBJ1-5
TGCGCCAGCAACCTAAAAGGGGGACCTAATCAGCCCCAGCATTTT
CASNLKGGPNQPQHF
>TRBV27|NA|few|TRBJ2-1
TGTGCCAGCAGTTTAGGCGATCTTTACAATGAGCAGTTCTTC
CASSLGDLYNEQFF
>TRBV29-1|NA|NA|TRBJ1-3
TGCAGCGTTGATGCAGGGTATGGGCCTGGAAACACCATATATTTT
CSVDAGYGPGNTIYF
>TRBV7-8|NA|many|TRBJ1-1
TGTGCCAGCAGCTTACAGACGAACACTGAAGCTTTCTTT
CASSLQTNTEAFF
>TRBV9|TRBD1|few|TRBJ2-5
TGTGCCAGCAGCGTCCAGGGGGTAAGAGAGACCCAGTACTTC
CASSVQGVRETQYF
>TRBV27|TRBD1|NA|TRBJ1-2
TGTGCCAGCAGTTTTATAGGGGGCTTGAAAGCTGAAGGCTACACCTTC
CASSFIGGLKAEGYTF
>TRBV5-1|NA|NA|TRBJ2-5
TGCGCCAGCAGCTCTATGGGACGGGAGACCCAGTACTTC
CASSSMGRETQYF
>TRBV6-5|NA|NA|TRBJ2-7
TGTGCCAGCAGTTACTATAGCGAGCAGTACTTC
CASSYYSEQYF
>TRBV7-2|NA|NA|TRBJ1-2
TGTGCCAGCAGCTCATCCGGGAGCCATGGCTACACCTTC
CASSSSGSHGYTF
>TRBV10-3|NA|many|TRBJ2-7
TGTGCCATCAGTGGGATGGGGTACGAGCAGTACTTC
CAISGMGYEQYF
>TRBV28|NA|NA|TRBJ1-4
TGTGCCAGCAGTTCGAATGAAAAACTGTTTTTT
CASSSNEKLFF
>TRBV7-3|TRBD1|NA|TRBJ2-1
TGTGCCAGCAGCTCTTACCGACAGGGGTCCTACAATGAGCAGTTCTTC
CASSSYRQGSYNEQFF
>TRBV28|TRBD1|NA|TRBJ2-7
TGTGCCAGCATCCATGGGACAGGCGAGCAGTACTTC
CASIHGTGEQYF
>TRBV11-2|NA|NA|TRBJ1-1
TGTGCCAGCAGCCCCCGGTGGGAGTCCTTAGCTTTCTTT
CASSPRWESLAFF
>TRBV9|NA|NA|TRBJ1-3
TGTGCCAGCAGCGTTCGCCAATCGACGGGCTCTGGAAACACCATATATTTT
CASSVRQSTGSGNTIYF
>TRBV6-6|NA|few|TRBJ2-2
TGTGCCAGCAGTTACGTGGCAGACACCGGGGAGCTGTTTTTT
CASSYVADTGELFF
>TRBV7-8|TRBD2|NA|TRBJ2-1
TGTGCCAGCAGCCCGCGGGTCGGGAGGGGTGAGCAGTTCTTC
CASSPRVGRGEQFF
>TRBV6-1|NA|many|TRBJ1-5
TGTGCCAGCAGTGTTGGGATAGTCAATCAGCCCCAGCATTTT
CASSVGIVNQPQHF
>TRBV6-5|NA|NA|TRBJ1-2
TGTGCCAGCAGTACAGTAGGGAGGGCCAGAGGCTACACCTTC
CASSTVGRARGYTF
>TRBV28|NA|NA|TRBJ1-4
TGTGCCAGCGGGGGATTTACGGGAGCTAATGAAAAACTGTTTTTT
CASGGFTGANEKLFF
>TRBV5-4|NA|NA|TRBJ1-5
TGTGCCAGCAGCTTGGGAGGGGCCAGCAATCAGCCCCAGCATTTT
CASSLGGASNQPQHF
>TRBV28|TRBD2|few|TRBJ2-7
TGTGCCAGCAGTTTTGTGCTAGCGGTTCTCTCCTACGAGCAGTACTTC
CASSFVLAVLSYEQYF
>TRBV29-1|TRBD1|NA|TRBJ2-7
TGCAGCGCCCAAGAAGGGGGCGTCTACGAGCAGTACTTC
CSAQEGGVYEQYF
>TRBV30|TRBD1|NA|TRBJ2-3
TGTGCCTGGACACAGGGGAACACAGATACGCAGTATTTT
CAWTQGNTDTQYF
>TRBV7-2|TRBD1|few|TRBJ2-3
TGTGCCAGCAGCCCCTCGGACAGGGGGCTTCCCGGGTTGGATACGCAGTATTTT
CASSPSDRGLPGLDTQYF
>TRBV5-1|TRBD2|few|TRBJ2-4
TGCGCCAGCAGCTTAGGGGAGGGTCTAGCCAAAAACATTCAGTACTTC
CASSLGEGLAKNIQYF